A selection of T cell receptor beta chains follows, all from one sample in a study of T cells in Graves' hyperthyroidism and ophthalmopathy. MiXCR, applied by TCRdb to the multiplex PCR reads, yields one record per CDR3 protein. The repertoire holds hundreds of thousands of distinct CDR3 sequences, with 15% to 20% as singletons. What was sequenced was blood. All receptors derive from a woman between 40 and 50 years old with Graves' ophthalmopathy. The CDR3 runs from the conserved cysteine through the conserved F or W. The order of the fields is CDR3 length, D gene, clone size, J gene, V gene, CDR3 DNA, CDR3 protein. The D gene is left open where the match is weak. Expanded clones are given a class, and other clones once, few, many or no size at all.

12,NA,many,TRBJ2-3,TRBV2,TGTGCCAGCACCCTAACTCCAGATACGCAGTATTTT,CASTLTPDTQYF
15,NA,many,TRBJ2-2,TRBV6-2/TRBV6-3,TGTGCCAGCAGTTACGGGAGGTTGAACACCGGGGAGCTGTTTTTT,CASSYGRLNTGELFF
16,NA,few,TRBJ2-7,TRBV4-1,TGCGCCAGCAGCCAAGTTTGGGACTCCCTTACCTACGAGCAGTACTTC,CASSQVWDSLTYEQYF
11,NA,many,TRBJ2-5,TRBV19,TGTGCCAGCGCCGGATCTGAGACCCAGTACTTC,CASAGSETQYF
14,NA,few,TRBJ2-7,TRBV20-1,TGCAGTGCTAGAGATAGGGGGGTCTCCTACGAGCAGTACTTC,CSARDRGVSYEQYF
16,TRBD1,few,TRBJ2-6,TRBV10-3,TGTGCCATCAGGGGACAGCACGATTCTGGGGCCAACGTCCTGACTTTC,CAIRGQHDSGANVLTF
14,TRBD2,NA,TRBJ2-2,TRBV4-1,TGCGCCAGCAGCCAGACTAGCGTACGCGGGGAGCTGTTTTTT,CASSQTSVRGELFF
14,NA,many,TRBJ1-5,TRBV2,TGTGCCAGCAGCCGGGACGGCCTCAATCAGCCCCAGCATTTT,CASSRDGLNQPQHF
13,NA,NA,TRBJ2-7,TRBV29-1,TGCAGCGTTGGTTCAGGGGCCTACTACGAGCAGTACTTC,CSVGSGAYYEQYF
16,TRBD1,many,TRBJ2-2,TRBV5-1,TGCGCCAGCAGCGACGAGGGGGCGCCGAACACCGGGGAGCTGTTTTTT,CASSDEGAPNTGELFF
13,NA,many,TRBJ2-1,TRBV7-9,TGTGCCAGCAGCTTAGTATTCGGGAATGAGCAGTTCTTC,CASSLVFGNEQFF
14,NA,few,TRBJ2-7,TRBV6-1,TGTGCCAGGACTGAATACAGGGAGATCCACGAGCAGTACTTC,CARTEYREIHEQYF
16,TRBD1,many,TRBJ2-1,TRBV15,TGTGCCACCAGCAGAGCCGGACAGGGCTTTGTCGATGAGCAGTTCTTC,CATSRAGQGFVDEQFF
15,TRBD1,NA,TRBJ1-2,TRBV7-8,TGTGCCAGCAGCCCAAGGACAGGGGGCGCATATGGCTACACCTTC,CASSPRTGGAYGYTF
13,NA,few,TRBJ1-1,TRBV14,TGTGCCAGCAGCCAATTCCTTAGGACTGAAGCTTTCTTT,CASSQFLRTEAFF
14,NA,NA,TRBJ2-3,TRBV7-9,TGTGCCAGCAGCTTTGGGGTCTTGTCGGATACGCAGTATTTT,CASSFGVLSDTQYF
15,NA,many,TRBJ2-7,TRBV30,TGTGCCTGGAGTGACGGGTCACGCACGTACTACGAGCAGTACTTC,CAWSDGSRTYYEQYF
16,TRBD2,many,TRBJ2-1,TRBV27,TGTGCCAGCTCCCTAACCGGGACTAGCGGGAGTAATGAGCAGTTCTTC,CASSLTGTSGSNEQFF
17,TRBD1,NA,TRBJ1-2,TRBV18,TGTGCCAGCTCCACCGACTCGGGACAGCGACTGGTCTATGGCTACACCTTC,CASSTDSGQRLVYGYTF
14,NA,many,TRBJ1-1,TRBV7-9,TGTGCCAGCAGCTTAGCAGGGGGTGTCACTGAAGCTTTCTTT,CASSLAGGVTEAFF
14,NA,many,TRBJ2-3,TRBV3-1,TGTGCCAGCAGCCCGACAGTAAGCACAGATACGCAGTATTTT,CASSPTVSTDTQYF
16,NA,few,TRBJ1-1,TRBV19,TGTGCCAGTAGTCTCGGCAGTCGGGGGTTGAACACTGAAGCTTTCTTT,CASSLGSRGLNTEAFF
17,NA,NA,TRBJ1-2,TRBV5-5,TGTGCCAGCAGCGTACGCCCGATTGACACAGGGTACTATGGCTACACCTTC,CASSVRPIDTGYYGYTF
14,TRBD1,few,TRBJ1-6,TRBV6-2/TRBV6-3,TGTGCCAGCGGTCTGGGACAGGGCTTTTCACCCCTCCACTTT,CASGLGQGFSPLHF
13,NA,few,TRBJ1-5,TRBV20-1,TGCAGTGCTATCGGGGTTTTGGATCAGCCCCAGCATTTT,CSAIGVLDQPQHF
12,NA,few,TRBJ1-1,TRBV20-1,TGCAGTGCTAGCTTCGGGAACACTGAAGCTTTCTTT,CSASFGNTEAFF
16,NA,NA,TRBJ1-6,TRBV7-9,TGTGCCAGCAGCTTAGTTGCGGGATTCGAGAATTCACCCCTCCACTTT,CASSLVAGFENSPLHF
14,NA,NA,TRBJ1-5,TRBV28,TGTGCCAGCAGTTCGGACGGTGTTTCGTTGCCCCAGCATTTT,CASSSDGVSLPQHF
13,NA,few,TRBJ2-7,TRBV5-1,TGCGCCAGCGCCCCAGGGGACTCCTACGAGCAGTACTTC,CASAPGDSYEQYF
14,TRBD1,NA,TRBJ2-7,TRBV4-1,TGCGCCAGCAGCCAATACGACAGGGGCGGTGAGCAGTACTTC,CASSQYDRGGEQYF
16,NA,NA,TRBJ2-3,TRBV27,TGTGCCAGCAGTCAAAACGGGCGGGGGCACACAGATACGCAGTATTTT,CASSQNGRGHTDTQYF
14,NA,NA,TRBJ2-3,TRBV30,TGTGCCTGGAGTGAAAACAGGGGCACAGATACGCAGTATTTT,CAWSENRGTDTQYF
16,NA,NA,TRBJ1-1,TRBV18,TGTGCCGGCTCACCACCGGGGAACATGATGAACACTGAAGCTTTCTTT,CAGSPPGNMMNTEAFF
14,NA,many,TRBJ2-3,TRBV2,TGTGCCAGCAACTGGAGGGCTAGCACAGATACGCAGTATTTT,CASNWRASTDTQYF
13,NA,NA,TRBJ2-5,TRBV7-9,TGTGCCAGCAGCTCGGGACCGATGGAGACCCAGTACTTC,CASSSGPMETQYF
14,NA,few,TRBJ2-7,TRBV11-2,TGTGCCAGCAGCTTAAATCTGGCGGTCTACGAGCAGTACTTC,CASSLNLAVYEQYF
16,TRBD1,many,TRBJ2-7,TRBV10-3,TGTGCCATCAGTGACCCCGGGACAGGGTTTTCCTACGAGCAGTACTTC,CAISDPGTGFSYEQYF
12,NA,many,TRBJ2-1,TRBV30,TGTGCCTGGAGTGCCCTATCCCGTGAGCAGTTCTTC,CAWSALSREQFF
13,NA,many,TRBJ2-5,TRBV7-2,TGTGCCAGCAGCTTCGGGCAGACGGAGACCCAGTACTTC,CASSFGQTETQYF
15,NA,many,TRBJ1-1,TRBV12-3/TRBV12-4,TGTGCCAGCAGTTTAGCTAGGGCAGGGAACACTGAAGCTTTCTTT,CASSLARAGNTEAFF
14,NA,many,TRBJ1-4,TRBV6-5,TGTGCCAGCAGTTATCGCAGGCTTAATGAAAAACTGTTTTTT,CASSYRRLNEKLFF
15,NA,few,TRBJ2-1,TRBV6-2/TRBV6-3,TGTGCCAGCAGTACAGGGACGGGAGATTACAATGAGCAGTTCTTC,CASSTGTGDYNEQFF
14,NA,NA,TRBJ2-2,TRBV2,TGTGCCAGCAGTGCTCAGACGAACACCGGGGAGCTGTTTTTT,CASSAQTNTGELFF
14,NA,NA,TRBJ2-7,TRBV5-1,TGCGCCAGCAGCATAAGTTTCGGGTCCTACGAGCAGTACTTC,CASSISFGSYEQYF
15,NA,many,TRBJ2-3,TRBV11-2,TGTGCCAGCAGCTTAGGGGCCCGAACAGGGGATACGCAGTATTTT,CASSLGARTGDTQYF
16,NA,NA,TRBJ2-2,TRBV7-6,TGTGCCAGCAGCTCCAACCGGGACTCCCTATTCGGGGAGCTGTTTTTT,CASSSNRDSLFGELFF
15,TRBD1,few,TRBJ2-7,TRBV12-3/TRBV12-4,TGTGCCAGCAGCATGGGGGCGGGGGGACAGGGGAGTCAGTACTTC,CASSMGAGGQGSQYF
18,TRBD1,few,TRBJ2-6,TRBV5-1,TGCGCCAGCAGCCTGAGCTGGACAGGGGGCTCCGGGGCCAACGTCCTGACTTTC,CASSLSWTGGSGANVLTF
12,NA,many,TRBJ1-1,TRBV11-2,TGTGCCAGCAGCCCTGGGACGACTGAAGCTTTCTTT,CASSPGTTEAFF
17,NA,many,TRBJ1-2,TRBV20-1,TGCAGTGCTGAAATCCGGGACACAGTTCGTCCGGACTATGGCTACACCTTC,CSAEIRDTVRPDYGYTF